One and the same sample provided the 8 T cell receptor beta chains below, sequenced in a study of blood T cell repertoires in COVID-19. Some clones are missing from TCRdb's copy, which holds only in-frame ones; the method was immunoSEQ multiplex PCR. The top ten clones hold roughly 2.9% of a sample with about 300,000 clones, over 85% of them seen once. Sequencing input: PBMCs or T cells enriched from blood (not recorded which). These receptors were collected from a woman between 45 and 65 years old who had been exposed to COVID-19.

This clone was detected only once. The rearrangement joins TRBV3-1 (or the pseudogene TRBV3-2) to TRBJ2-1; tentative D call: TRBD2 (6 bases). V lost 1 base to trimming and J lost 0 bases, with 16 bases between them. CDR3 length: 18 residues. Germline loops: CDR1 LGHDT, CDR2 YNNKEL (reference sequence). CDR3 residues: CASSQAGLFQSSYNEQFF. The CDR3 bases are TGTGCCAGCAGCCAAGCGGGACTTTTCCAGAGCTCCTACAATGAGCAGTTCTTC.

The chain links TRBV5-1 to TRBJ1-4; 8 bases are shared with TRBD1. V gave up 4 bases and J gave up 6 bases; unmatched junction bases: 11. This CDR3 region has 16 residues. Germline V gene sequence: CDR1 SGHRS, CDR2 YFSETQ. The CDR3 region is CASSTSGQGGHEKLFF. In DNA, the CDR3 is TGCGCCAGCAGCACCTCAGGACAGGGAGGGCATGAAAAACTGTTTTTT.

This clone was detected only once. The rearrangement uses TRBV19 and TRBJ2-7, with 7 bases fitting TRBD1. Trimming took 6 bases from V and 3 from J; bases not matched to a gene: 5. The germline V gene has CDR1 LNHDA and CDR2 SQIVND (reference sequence). The CDR3 has 13 amino acids. The CDR3 DNA is TGTGCCAGTAGCCTGGGACAGAACTACGAGCAGTACTTC. Protein sequence: CASSLGQNYEQYF.

The chain uses TRBV4-2 and TRBJ2-1, with 10 bases lining up with TRBD2. This CDR3 spans 16 amino acids. The ends lost 3 bases at V and 2 bases at J; junction bases unmatched: 4. Germline V gives CDR1 LGHNA, CDR2 YNFKEQ. CDR3 bases: TGTGCCAGCAGCCATGCCGGGACTAGCGCCTACAATGAGCAGTTCTTC. Its protein product is CASSHAGTSAYNEQFF.

This clone was detected only once. The chain carries TRBV6-2 or TRBV6-3 and TRBJ2-7, with 8 nucleotides matching TRBD1. Trimming cost V 6 bases and J 7 bases; bases outside gene matches: 8. Per germline, CDR1 MNHEY and CDR2 SVGEGT. CDR3 length: 13 amino acids. The CDR3 bases are TGTGCCAGCAGGCCTCGGACAGGGCTGGAGCAGTACTTC. Translated: CASRPRTGLEQYF.

The CDR3 reads CASSLAASYGYTF. CDR3 DNA: TGTGCCAGCAGCTTAGCGGCTTCCTATGGCTACACCTTC. The chain links TRBV7-2 to TRBJ1-2; the D is unclear. There are 13 residues in the CDR3. The germline V gene encodes CDR1 SGHTA and CDR2 FQGNSA. Trimming took 0 bases from V and 4 from J, leaving 6 bases between them.

As to this clone: The junction departs from the called germline gene at one end, perhaps through a read error. The chain has TRBV3-1 (or the pseudogene TRBV3-2) and TRBJ2-7; 11 bases map to TRBD2. Germline assignment: CDR1 LGHDT and CDR2 YNNKEL (reference sequence). The CDR3 is 17 amino acids. The CDR3 DNA follows: TGTGCCAGCAGTCAAGAAATGACTAGCGGGGAGTTCTACGAGCAGTACTTC. Its translation: CASSQEMTSGEFYEQYF.

CDR3 residues: CASSQDLVGRGSGTQYF. CDR3 sequence (DNA): TGCGCCAGCAGCCAAGATCTGGTTGGCAGGGGGTCGGGTACGCAGTATTTT. The V call is TRBV4-1, the J call TRBJ2-3; the match to TRBD1 covers 7 bases. The CDR3 length is 17 residues. Germline V CDR1 and CDR2: MGHRA, YSYEKL. V was clipped by 0 bases and J by 8 bases; unmatched bases: 14.